The 27 T cell receptor beta chains listed next were all sequenced from one sample in a study of shared clonotypes between healthy human individuals (TCRdb year 2020). Library prep was done by the immunoSEQ multiplex PCR assay. This immuneACCESS table, as held by TCRdb, lists in-frame sequences with V and J called but not all clones. Of the missing ones, under half trace to an unresolved V gene in checked studies; the others have no known cause. This sample holds about a million clones; about 72% were observed only once. More than 0.85% of the sample is in the top ten clones. The sample taken for sequencing was memory CD4+ T cells from PBMCs. The intended sense of this specimen's cell subset or site label: CD45RA-negative fraction. Every receptor here comes from a man aged 18 to 30 in good health. Some clones in this sample may be carry-over from other donors' samples.

This chain links TRBV27 with TRBJ1-1; tentatively, D is TRBD1 (5 bases). CDR3 length: 14 amino acids. V was cut by 0 bases and J by 7 bases, with 12 bases left in between. CDR1 is MNHEY and CDR2 is SMNVEV in the germline V gene (reference sequence). The CDR3 is CASSLSAGTSEAFF. In DNA, the CDR3 is TGTGCCAGCAGTTTATCTGCCGGGACCAGTGAAGCTTTCTTT.

The rearrangement joins TRBV28 to TRBJ1-5; D perhaps matches TRBD1 (5 bases). V was clipped by 3 bases and J by 3 bases, with 9 bases between them. The germline V gene has CDR1 MDHEN and CDR2 SYDVKM. The CDR3 is 14 residues long. The CDR3: CASSFGRVNQPQHF. The DNA of the CDR3 is TGTGCCAGCAGTTTCGGCAGGGTCAATCAGCCCCAGCATTTT. Using reference TRBV28 and TRBJ1-5 for the parts outside the CDR3, the full variable domain is DVKVTQSSRYLVKRTGEKVFLECVQDMDHENMFWYRQDPGLGLRLIYFSYDVKMKEKGDIPEGYSVSREKKERFSLILESASTNQTSMYLCASSFGRVNQPQHFGDGTRLSIL.

On this clone itself: The sample carries other DNA sequences with the same CDR3. The chain recombines TRBV20-1 with TRBJ2-5; D remains ambiguous. The CDR3 totals 11 residues. Germline values: CDR1 DFQATT, CDR2 SNEGSKA (reference sequence). Trimming took 5 bases from V and 2 from J, leaving 6 bases between them. The CDR3 is CSALIQETQYF. In nucleotides, the CDR3 is TGCAGTGCTCTGATTCAAGAGACCCAGTACTTC.

The V and J genes are TRBV7-2 and TRBJ2-1; D unclear. The CDR3 has 14 amino acids. Germline-derived CDR1 and CDR2 are SGHTA and FQGNSA. Between the trimmed V and J ends, which lost 5 bases and 4 bases, there was a span of 12 bases. The CDR3 nucleotides read TGTGCCAGCAGCCCCCGTAGGTCTTACAATGAGCAGTTCTTC. It codes for CASSPRRSYNEQFF. Together with reference TRBV7-2 and TRBJ2-1, the CDR3 gives the full variable domain: GAGVSQSPSNKVTEKGKDVELRCDPISGHTALYWYRQSLGQGLEFLIYFQGNSAPDKSGLPSDRFSAERTGGSVSTLTIQRTQQEDSAVYLCASSPRRSYNEQFFGPGTRLTVL.

The rearrangement joins TRBV27 to TRBJ2-1; no definite D call. CDR1 MNHEY and CDR2 SMNVEV come from the germline V gene (reference sequence). V was shortened by 4 bases and J by 3 bases, with 16 bases between the two germline ends. This CDR3 is built from 16 residues. The CDR3 region has the DNA TGTGCCAGCAGTTCCAAACCCTTAGGAATCTACAATGAGCAGTTCTTC. Residues: CASSSKPLGIYNEQFF.

J is TRBJ2-7 and V is TRBV5-4; 7 bases are a match to TRBD2. CDR1 and CDR2 (germline): SGHNT, YYREEE (reference sequence). The CDR3 sequence is 12 residues long. J was trimmed by 12 bases and V by 2 bases; bases with no gene match: 8. The CDR3 coding sequence is TGTGCCAGCAGCTTTGAGGCGGGAGTGCGGTACTTC. Translation: CASSFEAGVRYF.

The rearrangement links TRBV7-6 to TRBJ2-1; the D gene is possibly TRBD2 (6 bases). CDR1 SGHVS and CDR2 FNYEAQ come from the germline V gene. Trimming took 5 bases from V and 6 from J, leaving 14 bases between them. The CDR3 length is 14 residues. CDR3 protein: CASSPTGTSNEQFF. For the CDR3, the DNA is TGTGCCAGCAGCCCCACCGGGACTTCCAATGAGCAGTTCTTC.

The chain links TRBV5-1 to TRBJ2-3, with D uncertain. Germline loops: CDR1 SGHRS, CDR2 YFSETQ. This CDR3 has 14 residues. Trimming left V 0 bases short and J 4 bases short, with 9 bases between. The CDR3 sequence is CASSLAATSDTQYF. In DNA form, the CDR3 reads TGCGCCAGCAGCTTGGCCGCTACGTCAGATACGCAGTATTTT.

The chain's CDR3 is CASSLGATDTQYF. Here the CDR3 DNA reads TGTGCCAGCAGTTTGGGGGCCACAGATACGCAGTATTTT. The rearrangement links TRBV27 to TRBJ2-3; the D gene is possibly TRBD1 (6 bases). This CDR3 spans 13 amino acids. Per germline, CDR1 MNHEY and CDR2 SMNVEV (reference sequence). Between the trimmed V and J ends, which lost 3 bases and 2 bases, there was a span of 6 bases.

The CDR3 loop is CASSHTGTQYF. The CDR3 DNA is TGTGCCAGCAGTCATACAGGGACCCAGTACTTC. This chain joins TRBV2 and TRBJ2-7; TRBD1 might be the D (5 bases). The J call may be wrong; the DNA end is better matched by TRBJ2-5. This CDR3 is 11 amino acids long. The V gene's germline CDR1 is SNHLY and CDR2 FYNNEI.

V gene TRBV13 combines with J gene TRBJ2-5; the D is unclear. From germline, CDR1 is PRHDT and CDR2 FYEKMQ (reference sequence). CDR3 length: 14 amino acids. The V and J ends lost 6 bases and 2 bases respectively, with 13 bases between them. This CDR3 reads CASSQDPRQETQYF. The DNA for the CDR3 is TGTGCCAGCAGTCAAGATCCGCGGCAAGAGACCCAGTACTTC.

V usage is TRBV28 and J usage is TRBJ1-3; D not resolved. The germline gives CDR1 MDHEN, CDR2 SYDVKM. The CDR3 extends over 13 amino acids. V was pared by 6 bases and J by 4 bases, with 10 bases between. The chain's CDR3 is CASSGGRGNTIYF. The CDR3 nucleotides read TGTGCCAGCAGCGGAGGTCGGGGAAACACCATATATTTT.

In regard to this clone: This sequence may be a read error, since a much larger clone differs from it by one base. The V call is TRBV5-6, the J call TRBJ2-3; perhaps TRBD2 as D (6 bases). Germline CDR1 and CDR2: SGHDT and YYEEEE. The V and J ends lost 1 base and 2 bases respectively, with 17 bases between them. There are 17 residues in the CDR3. CDR3 protein: CASSLTSGRTYTDTQYF. The CDR3 nucleotides read TGTGCCAGCAGCTTGACCAGTGGGAGGACCTACACAGATACGCAGTATTTT.

This clone was seen once. The chain carries TRBV2 and TRBJ1-5; D not resolved. Germline V lookup: CDR1 SNHLY, CDR2 FYNNEI. Trimming removed 6 bases at V and 3 bases at J, with 12 bases between. The CDR3 totals 14 residues. The chain's CDR3 is CASSPDRNNQPQHF. The CDR3 DNA is TGTGCCAGCAGCCCTGACCGGAACAATCAGCCCCAGCATTTT.

This clone was seen a few times. The V call is TRBV28, the J call TRBJ1-4; the D gene is possibly TRBD1 (5 bases). This CDR3 is built from 15 residues. V was cut by 4 bases and J by 8 bases, with 17 bases left in between. Germline V lookup: CDR1 MDHEN, CDR2 SYDVKM. In nucleotides, the CDR3 is TGTGCCAGCAGTTCACTTCGGAGGGGCGGAGAAAAACTGTTTTTT. The encoded protein is CASSSLRRGGEKLFF.

The V and J genes are TRBV7-9 and TRBJ2-2; D not resolved. CDR3 length: 12 amino acids. The V and J ends lost 2 bases and 6 bases respectively, with 4 bases between them. The germline gives CDR1 SEHNR, CDR2 FQNEAQ (reference sequence). This CDR3 reads CASSLLPGELFF. CDR3 nucleotide sequence: TGTGCCAGCAGCTTACTTCCCGGGGAGCTGTTTTTT. The whole variable domain, filled in from reference TRBV7-9 and TRBJ2-2, reads DTGVSQNPRHKITKRGQNVTFRCDPISEHNRLYWYRQTLGQGPEFLTYFQNEAQLEKSRLLSDRFSAERPKGSFSTLEIQRTEQGDSAMYLCASSLLPGELFFGEGSRLTVL.

The chain links TRBV6-5 to TRBJ2-6, with 7 bases that match TRBD1. The V segment lost 6 bases and the J segment 13 bases; nucleotides outside the gene matches: 15. The CDR3 loop spans 15 amino acids. The germline CDR1 and CDR2 sequences are MNHEY and SVGAGI. The DNA for the CDR3 is TGTGCCAGCAGCACCCGACAGGGTGCGACTCTTGTCCTGACTTTC. Translated: CASSTRQGATLVLTF.

This clone was counted once. The same CDR3 arises from other DNA sequences in this sample as well. The V and J genes are TRBV18 and TRBJ2-3, with a tentative D call TRBD1 (6 bases). The CDR3 extends over 15 amino acids. Germline CDR1 and CDR2: KGHSH and LQKENI. V was cut by 3 bases and J by 0 bases, with 10 bases left in between. CDR3 sequence reads: CASSPEQGSTDTQYF. In nucleotides, the CDR3 is TGTGCCAGCTCACCGGAACAGGGCAGCACAGATACGCAGTATTTT.

The chain recombines TRBV29-1 with TRBJ1-4, with a weak D call TRBD1 (6 bases). The CDR3 runs 11 residues. CDR1 SQVTM and CDR2 ANQGSEA come from the germline V gene. Between the trimmed V and J ends, which lost 0 bases and 14 bases, there was a span of 10 bases. CDR3 DNA sequence: TGCAGCGTTGAAGAGGGGGACATTCTGTTTTTT. This codes for CSVEEGDILFF.

This rearrangement joins TRBV7-2 to TRBJ2-3, with 9 bases matching TRBD2. The V segment lost 5 bases and the J segment 2 bases; nucleotides outside the gene matches: 8. This CDR3 region has 16 residues. Germline CDR1 is SGHTA and CDR2 is FQGNSA. CDR3 coding DNA: TGTGCCAGCAGCCTTACTAGCGGGTGGACCACAGATACGCAGTATTTT. Protein sequence: CASSLTSGWTTDTQYF.

This rearrangement joins TRBV28 to TRBJ2-7, with unresolved D. Trimming stripped 9 bases from V and 2 bases from J, with 14 bases between. CDR1 is MDHEN and CDR2 is SYDVKM in the germline V gene. This CDR3 has 13 amino acids. The CDR3 is CASSDPRTYEQYF. The CDR3 DNA sequence: TGTGCCAGTTCTGACCCTCGCACCTACGAGCAGTACTTC.

This clone has a handful of counts. DNA of the CDR3: TGTGCCAGCAGCTTGGATGAGGGGGCTTATTACGAGCAGTACTTC. It yields the protein CASSLDEGAYYEQYF. The V call is TRBV5-8, the J call TRBJ2-7, with 7 nucleotides matching TRBD1. V was clipped by 0 bases and J by 4 bases; unmatched bases: 7. Germline V lookup: CDR1 SGHTS, CDR2 YDEGEE. The CDR3 runs 15 residues.

This clone was found a few times. The sample has other DNA sequences that encode this CDR3 too. The V and J genes are TRBV6-6 and TRBJ2-5; D is unclear. The germline V gene encodes CDR1 MNHNY and CDR2 SVGAGI (reference sequence). The CDR3 spans 12 residues. The V end lost 5 bases, the J end lost 5 bases, and 9 bases lay between the germline ends. The CDR3 DNA sequence: TGTGCCAGCAGTCCCGGACGGGAGACCCAGTACTTC. Amino acid sequence: CASSPGRETQYF.

The chain links TRBV18 to TRBJ1-1; D is unclear. Trimming stripped 6 bases from V and 3 bases from J, with 8 bases between. The CDR3 length is 12 residues. Germline CDR1 is KGHSH and CDR2 is LQKENI. CDR3 sequence: CASSAEDTEAFF. In nucleotides, the CDR3 is TGTGCCAGCTCCGCGGAGGACACTGAAGCTTTCTTT.

The chain has TRBV7-2 and TRBJ1-1, with a possible D match to TRBD1 (6 bases). Trimming removed 4 bases at V and 11 bases at J, with 14 bases between. Germline assignment: CDR1 SGHTA and CDR2 FQGNSA. This CDR3 contains 12 residues. The DNA of the CDR3 is TGTGCCAGCAGCTCACAGGGTGGGCGGGCTTTCTTT. It encodes CASSSQGGRAFF.

The chain uses TRBV28 and TRBJ2-1; D may match TRBD1 or TRBD2 (5 bases each). The germline CDR1 and CDR2 sequences are MDHEN and SYDVKM. This CDR3 region has 12 residues. The V and J ends lost 5 bases and 9 bases respectively, with 11 bases between them. The CDR3: CASSRDVGEQFF. The CDR3 region has the DNA TGTGCCAGCAGTCGGGACGTTGGTGAGCAGTTCTTC.

There are a few counts of this clone. J is TRBJ2-7 and V is TRBV11-2, with 9 nucleotides matching TRBD1. Per the germline V gene, CDR1 is SGHAT and CDR2 is FQNNGV. V gave up 5 bases and J gave up 0 bases; unmatched junction bases: 5. The CDR3 runs to 15 residues. DNA for the CDR3: TGTGCCAGCAGCCGCGACAGGGGGAGCTCCTACGAGCAGTACTTC. Protein: CASSRDRGSSYEQYF.